The 22 T cell receptor gamma chains given below trace back to one sample, sequenced in a study of gamma-delta T cells after stem cell transplantation. TCRdb reanalysed the RT-PCR reads via CATT. Among under 400 gamma-chain clones listed, 52% were seen once. Sequenced input: gamma-delta T cells. These receptors came from a human donor. It is not recorded whose cells these are; they may come from a transplant donor.

This clone was detected a few times. This specimen includes other DNA sequences encoding the same CDR3. DNA for the CDR3: TGTGCCTTGTGGGAGGTGAGGGAGTTGGGCAAAAAAATCAAGGTATTT. Translated: CALWEVRELGKKIKVF. The J gene is TRGJP, the V gene TRGV9. Matching the DNA to germline supplied the J gene, which TCRdb does not give. The germline V gene has CDR1 GITISATS and CDR2 ISYDGTV (reference sequence). The CDR3 runs 16 residues. The junction had 3 bases not matched to a gene; V was cut back by 0 bases and J by 7 bases.

As concerns this clone: Mismatch with germline at one junction end may stem from a read error. The V and J genes are TRGV9 and TRGJP. The J gene was missing in TCRdb and was found by matching the end of the DNA to germline. CDR1 is GITISATS, CDR2 ISYDGTV, per germline (reference sequence). CDR3 length: 17 amino acids. CDR3 sequence: CALWEVRQELGKKNKVF. CDR3 DNA: TGTGCCTTGTGGGAGGTCCGGCAAGAGTTGGGCAAAAAAAACAAGGTATTT.

This clone was counted only a few times. V is TRGV9 and J is TRGJP. Germline CDR1 is GITISATS and CDR2 is ISYDGTV (reference sequence). J lost 7 bases, V lost 0 bases, and 6 bases had no gene match. CDR3 size: 17 residues. The CDR3 spells CALWEVRVELGKKIKVF. The CDR3, as DNA: TGTGCCTTGTGGGAGGTGCGGGTGGAGTTGGGCAAAAAAATCAAGGTATTT.

This clone turned up a few times. A read error is possible here, since a much larger clone lies one base away. The chain couples TRGV9 to TRGJP. No J segment appears in TCRdb, so it was assigned here by matching the sequence to germline. V was pared by 1 base and J by 4 bases, with 1 base of the junction left unmatched. The CDR3 consists of 16 residues. Per the germline V gene, CDR1 is GITISATS and CDR2 is ISYDGTV (reference sequence). CDR3 in amino acids: CALWEVQELGKKIKVF. DNA of the CDR3: TGTGCCTTGTGGGAGGTCCAAGAGTTGGGCAAAAAAATCAAGGTATTT.

The CDR3 nucleotides read TGTGCCTTGTGGGAGGAACCCCAAGAGTTGGGCAAAAAAATCAAGGTATTT. Residues: CALWEEPQELGKKIKVF. The gene calls are TRGV9 and TRGJP. Here the J gene came from matching the DNA to germline, since TCRdb omits it. V dropped 2 bases and J dropped 4; count of bases not matched to a gene: 5. The CDR3 is 17 residues long. Looked up from germline, CDR1 is GITISATS and CDR2 is ISYDGTV (reference sequence).

For this clone: A far larger clone is just one base off, so this is likely a read error. The sample holds other DNA sequences that translate to the same CDR3. This chain connects TRGV9 to TRGJP. The J gene, left out of TCRdb, was set here by checking the DNA against germline. Germline V gives CDR1 GITISATS, CDR2 ISYDGTV (reference sequence). The CDR3 consists of 17 residues. This CDR3 is CALWEVHLELGKKIKVF. The CDR3, as DNA: TGTGCGTTGTGGGAGGTGCACCTTGAGTTGGGCAAAAAAATCAAGGTATTT.

As to this clone: The junction differs from germline at one of its ends, possibly a read error. The J gene is TRGJP, the V gene TRGV9. The J gene, left out of TCRdb, was set here by checking the DNA against germline. CDR1 and CDR2 (germline): GITISATS, ISYDGTV (reference sequence). The CDR3 runs to 16 residues. The CDR3: CALWEVQKLGEKIKVF. CDR3 in DNA: TGTGCCTTGTGGGAGGTGCAAAAGTTGGGCGAAAAAATCAAGGTATTT.

About this clone: At one of its ends the junction is not consistent with the germline gene, which may arise from a read error. The V call is TRGV9, the J call TRGJP. The J gene is not listed in TCRdb, so it was assigned here from a DNA match to germline. The CDR3 extends over 16 amino acids. Looked up from germline, CDR1 is GITISATS and CDR2 is ISYDGTV (reference sequence). The CDR3 DNA reads as TGTGCCTTGTGGGAGGCTAAAGAGTTGGGCAAAAAAAACAAGGTATTT. Amino acids: CALWEAKELGKKNKVF.

This clone was seen only a few times. A much larger clone sits a single nucleotide away, making a read error possible. This specimen includes other DNA sequences encoding the same CDR3. The chain is built from TRGV9 and TRGJP. TCRdb does not report a J gene; here it was assigned by matching the DNA to germline references. There are 17 residues in the CDR3. The V and J ends lost 0 bases and 7 bases, in that order; junction bases with no gene match: 6. The germline V gene has CDR1 GITISATS and CDR2 ISYDGTV (reference sequence). CDR3 loop: CALWEVHLELGKKIKVF. The CDR3, as DNA: TGTGCCTTGTGGGAGGTGCACCTGGAGTTGGGCAAAAAAATCAAGGTATTT.

In regard to this clone: Given a much more abundant clone one base away, this may be a read error. The same CDR3 is also encoded by other DNA sequences in this sample. This chain connects TRGV9 to TRGJP. CDR1 is GITISATS, CDR2 ISYDGTV, per germline (reference sequence). The CDR3 length is 16 residues. Trimming cost V 1 base and J 4 bases; bases outside gene matches: 1. The CDR3 bases are TGTGCCTTGTGGGAGGTTCAAGAGTTGGGCAAAAAAATCAAGGTATTT. It is translated as CALWEVQELGKKIKVF.

A remark on this clone: This likely stems from a read error, as it lies one base from a far larger clone. The chain combines TRGV9 with TRGJP. Here the J gene came from matching the DNA to germline, since TCRdb omits it. The CDR3 is 17 residues long. CDR1 GITISATS and CDR2 ISYDGTV come from the germline V gene (reference sequence). The CDR3 nucleotides are TGTGCCTTGTGGGAGGTGGTAAGGGAGTTGGGTAAAAAAATCAAGGTATTT. It is translated as CALWEVVRELGKKIKVF.

As concerns this clone: A far larger clone is only one base removed, so a read error is likely. The rearrangement links TRGV9 to TRGJ1 or TRGJ2. Because TCRdb records no J gene, it was assigned here through a match of the DNA to germline. The CDR3 extends over 15 amino acids. CDR1 GITISATS and CDR2 ISYDGTV come from the germline V gene (reference sequence). V lost 0 bases and J lost 4; bases outside the gene matches: 9. The CDR3 spells CALWEVWGRYYKKLF. CDR3 coding DNA: TGTGCCTTGTGGGAGGTGTGGGGTAGGTATTATAAGAAACTCTTT.

Only one count was recorded for this clone. This clone may be a read error of a much larger clone one base away. No call exists for the J gene, whereas the V gene is TRGV9. Germline values: CDR1 GITISATS, CDR2 ISYDGTV (reference sequence). The CDR3 runs 17 residues. Here the CDR3 reads CALWEVLEELGKKIKVF. CDR3 DNA sequence: TGTGCCTTGTGGGAGGTGCTAGAAGAGTTGGGCAAAAAAATAAAGGTATTT.

The table lists this clone with a few counts. V gene TRGV9 combines with J gene TRGJ1 or TRGJ2. This CDR3 spans 13 amino acids. V was pared by 2 bases and J by 5 bases, with 6 bases of the junction left unmatched. Germline lookup yields CDR1 GITISATS and CDR2 ISYDGTV (reference sequence). The CDR3 DNA reads as TGTGCCTTGTGGGAGGCCCCCCATTATAAGAAACTCTTT. Translated, it gives CALWEAPHYKKLF.

Comments on this clone: A much larger clone is a single base away; this may be a read error. The identical CDR3 is also encoded by other nucleotide sequences in the sample. V gene TRGV9 combines with J gene TRGJP. No J gene is reported in TCRdb; it was inferred here by comparing the DNA with germline. CDR3 length equals 14 residues. CDR1 and CDR2 from the germline V gene are GITISATS and ISYDGTV (reference sequence). DNA of the CDR3: TGCGCCTTGTGGCGGGAGTTGGGCAAAAAAATCAAGGTATTT. It translates to CALWRELGKKIKVF.

The J gene is TRGJP, the V gene TRGV9. No J gene is reported in TCRdb; it was inferred here by comparing the DNA with germline. Germline V CDR1 and CDR2: GITISATS, ISYDGTV (reference sequence). J was trimmed by 7 bases and V by 4 bases; bases with no gene match: 7. The CDR3 spans 16 residues. The CDR3 protein is CALWEPRELGKKIKVF. CDR3 DNA: TGTGCCTTGTGGGAACCGCGGGAGTTGGGCAAAAAAATCAAGGTATTT.

Of note for this clone: One base away lies a much larger clone, so this may be a sequencing read error. The rearrangement joins TRGV9 to TRGJP. As TCRdb names no J gene, one was assigned here on the basis of a DNA match to germline. Per germline, CDR1 GITISATS and CDR2 ISYDGTV (reference sequence). The CDR3 extends over 17 amino acids. The CDR3 sequence is CALWEVHLELGKKNKVF. Written as DNA, the CDR3 is TGTGCCTTGTGGGAGGTGCACCTTGAGTTGGGCAAAAAAAACAAGGTATTT.

This clone has just a few counts. This chain links TRGV9 with TRGJP. The J gene comes from matching the DNA to germline here; TCRdb lacks it. CDR1 GITISATS and CDR2 ISYDGTV come from the germline V gene (reference sequence). The CDR3 loop spans 14 amino acids. V lost 2 bases, J lost 10 bases, and 2 bases stayed unmatched. CDR3 DNA sequence: TGTGCCTTGTGGGAGGGTTTGGGCAAAAAAATCAAGGTATTT. Protein: CALWEGLGKKIKVF.

To note about this clone: The junction and the germline gene differ at one end; a read error may be behind it. The chain employs TRGV9 and TRGJP. The J gene, missing from TCRdb, was assigned here through DNA to germline matching. CDR3 length: 16 residues. Per germline, CDR1 GITISATS and CDR2 ISYDGTV (reference sequence). The CDR3 DNA sequence: TGTGCCTTGTGGGAGGCCTCGGAGTTGAGCAAAAAAATCAAGGTATTT. Translating it yields CALWEASELSKKIKVF.

Remarks on this clone: It is likely a read error: a sequence one base away is far more abundant. This sequence joins TRGV9 and TRGJP. As TCRdb names no J gene, one was assigned here on the basis of a DNA match to germline. The CDR3 is made up of 17 amino acids. J gave up 7 bases and V 2 bases, and 8 bases lay outside the gene matches. The germline V gene encodes CDR1 GITISATS and CDR2 ISYDGTV (reference sequence). The CDR3 sequence: CALWEAHLELGKKIKVF. The CDR3 DNA reads TGTGCCTTGTGGGAGGCGCACCTTGAGTTGGGCAAAAAAATCAAGGTATTT.

Only one count was recorded for this clone. V is TRGV9 and J is TRGJP. The J gene, left out of TCRdb, was set here by checking the DNA against germline. The CDR3 runs to 17 residues. Looked up from germline, CDR1 is GITISATS and CDR2 is ISYDGTV (reference sequence). The junction had 11 bases not matched to a gene; V was cut back by 0 bases and J by 12 bases. As DNA, the CDR3 is TGTGCCTTGTGGGAGGTGCCCCCGGGAGCGGGCAAAAAAATCAAGGTATTT. It translates to CALWEVPPGAGKKIKVF.

This rearrangement joins TRGV9 to TRGJP. Matching the DNA to germline supplied the J gene, which TCRdb does not give. Germline lookup yields CDR1 GITISATS and CDR2 ISYDGTV (reference sequence). Trimming took 4 bases from V and 5 from J; bases not matched to a gene: 5. The CDR3 loop spans 16 amino acids. CDR3 residues: CALWDDKELGKKIKVF. Here the CDR3 DNA reads TGTGCCTTGTGGGATGATAAAGAGTTGGGCAAAAAAATCAAGGTATTT.